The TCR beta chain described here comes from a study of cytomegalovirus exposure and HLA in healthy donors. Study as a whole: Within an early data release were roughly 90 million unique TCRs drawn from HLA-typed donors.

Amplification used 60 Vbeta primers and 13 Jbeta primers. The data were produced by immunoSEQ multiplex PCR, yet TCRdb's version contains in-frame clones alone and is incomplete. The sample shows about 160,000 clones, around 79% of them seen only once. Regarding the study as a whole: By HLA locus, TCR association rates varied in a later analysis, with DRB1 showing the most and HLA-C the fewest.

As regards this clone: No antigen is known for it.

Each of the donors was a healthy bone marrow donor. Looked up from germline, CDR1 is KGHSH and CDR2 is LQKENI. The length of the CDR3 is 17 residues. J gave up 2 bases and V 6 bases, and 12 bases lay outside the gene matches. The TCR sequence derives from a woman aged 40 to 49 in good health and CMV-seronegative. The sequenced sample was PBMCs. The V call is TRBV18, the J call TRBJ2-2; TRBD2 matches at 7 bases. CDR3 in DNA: TGTGCCAGCTCGCCGGCTAAGCGGGGTCTTAACACCGGGGAGCTGTTTTTT. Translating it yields CASSPAKRGLNTGELFF.